Presented here are 27 T cell receptor beta chains from one specimen sequenced in a study of blood T cell repertoires in COVID-19. The protocol was immunoSEQ multiplex PCR, while the TCRdb copy is restricted to in-frame clones and leaves out a portion. The sample shows around 130,000 clones, 80% to 90% of them seen only once. Sequencing was done on a sample of peripheral blood. These receptors originate from a man aged 50-59 years with active or convalescent COVID-19.

The V call is TRBV18, the J call TRBJ1-2; 8 bases align to TRBD1. The CDR3 spans 14 residues. Germline-derived CDR1 and CDR2 are KGHSH and LQKENI. The J segment lost 7 bases and the V segment lost 2 bases, leaving 6 bases of the junction unmatched. The CDR3: CASSPGQGIGGYTF. The DNA for the CDR3 is TGTGCCAGCTCACCAGGACAGGGAATAGGTGGCTACACCTTC.

V gene TRBV7-2 combines with J gene TRBJ1-4, with D uncertain. Germline CDR1 and CDR2: SGHTA and FQGNSA. The CDR3 spans 14 residues. The germline V and J ends were trimmed by 1 base and 8 bases, with 11 bases remaining between them. CDR3 bases: TGTGCCAGCAGCTTAGATGGGCCTTCCGAAAAACTGTTTTTT. It is translated as CASSLDGPSEKLFF.

The chain employs TRBV7-2 and TRBJ2-7; TRBD2 matches at 7 bases. With V trimmed by 6 bases and J by 2 bases, 10 bases remained unmatched. Germline V gives CDR1 SGHTA, CDR2 FQGNSA. The CDR3 is 15 residues long. CDR3 nucleotides: TGTGCCAGCAGGATTGGGAGGGATTTTCCCTACGAGCAGTACTTC. Its translation is CASRIGRDFPYEQYF.

This chain links TRBV9 with TRBJ1-4; 11 bases are shared with TRBD1. V dropped 0 bases and J dropped 7; count of bases not matched to a gene: 2. Germline loops: CDR1 SGDLS, CDR2 YYNGEE. The CDR3 has 15 residues. The DNA for the CDR3 is TGTGCCAGCAGCGTAGATGGGACAGGGGGTGAAAAACTGTTTTTT. Its translation is CASSVDGTGGEKLFF.

This sequence joins TRBV30 and TRBJ2-5, with 10 positions matching TRBD2. With V trimmed by 4 bases and J by 7 bases, 18 bases remained unmatched. Germline V lookup: CDR1 GTSNPN, CDR2 SVGIG (reference sequence). The CDR3 length is 17 residues. As DNA, the CDR3 is TGTGCCTGGACTGCCCTAGCGGGGGACGCCCTCGGGGGGACCCAGTACTTC. It is translated as CAWTALAGDALGGTQYF.

The chain combines TRBV24-1 with TRBJ1-4; no definite D call. Per germline, CDR1 KGHDR and CDR2 SFDVKD. The CDR3 runs to 15 residues. With 8 bases removed from V and 13 bases from J, the gap between germline ends came to 25 bases. CDR3 sequence (DNA): TGTGCCACCATACCTCGGTCCGGACTCCCTAAACCACTGTTTTTT. Translation: CATIPRSGLPKPLFF.

Here the CDR3 reads CASSKRQGSSYEQYF. The CDR3 bases are TGTGCCAGCAGCAAGAGACAGGGTAGCTCCTACGAGCAGTACTTC. V and J are TRBV7-7 and TRBJ2-7; 7 nucleotides agree with TRBD1. V gave up 5 bases and J gave up 0 bases; unmatched junction bases: 7. The CDR3 has 15 residues. From germline, CDR1 is SSHAT and CDR2 FNYEAQ (reference sequence).

The chain combines TRBV5-1 with TRBJ2-2; 7 bases map to TRBD2. The V gene's germline CDR1 is SGHRS and CDR2 YFSETQ. The CDR3 sequence is 14 residues long. With 4 bases clipped from V and 4 bases from J, the junction kept 4 bases outside the gene matches. The CDR3 is CASSAREGTGELFF. CDR3 DNA: TGCGCCAGCAGCGCCAGGGAGGGCACCGGGGAGCTGTTTTTT. Combining the CDR3 with reference TRBV5-1 and TRBJ2-2 gives the whole variable domain KAGVTQTPRYLIKTRGQQVTLSCSPISGHRSVSWYQQTPGQGLQFLFEYFSETQRNKGNFPGRFSGRQFSNSRSEMNVSTLELGDSALYLCASSAREGTGELFFGEGSRLTVL.

The chain joins TRBV28 to TRBJ2-7; 13 bases line up with TRBD2. After removal of 5 bases from V and 4 bases from J, the junction contained 20 bases not matched to a gene. Germline V gives CDR1 MDHEN, CDR2 SYDVKM. There are 20 residues in the CDR3. Here the CDR3 DNA reads TGTGCCAGCAGTCCCGCGAGGGGCCGGGGACTAGCGGGACTAATTTACGAGCAGTACTTC. It is translated as CASSPARGRGLAGLIYEQYF.

This clone was observed once. This chain joins TRBV6-5 and TRBJ2-6; D gene ambiguous. V was shortened by 8 bases and J by 4 bases, with 12 bases between the two germline ends. This CDR3 has 14 amino acids. Germline V gene lookup returns CDR1 MNHEY and CDR2 SVGAGI. The CDR3 bases are TGTGCCAGCGCCGCCAGTTTGGGGGCCAACGTCCTGACTTTC. Protein sequence: CASAASLGANVLTF.

This clone was recorded once. V usage is TRBV28 and J usage is TRBJ1-5; 8 nucleotides agree with TRBD1. Germline values: CDR1 MDHEN, CDR2 SYDVKM. The CDR3 has 14 amino acids. Germline trimming cut 8 bases from V and 6 bases from J; bases unmatched to any gene: 9. The CDR3 region has the DNA TGTGCCAGCGAAACAGGGGGAGGGGTTCAGCCCCAGCATTTT. Its protein is CASETGGGVQPQHF.

This clone was observed a single time. The chain combines TRBV28 with TRBJ1-3; 9 bases are a match to TRBD1. After removal of 1 base from V and 2 bases from J, the junction contained 6 bases not matched to a gene. Germline-derived CDR1 and CDR2 are MDHEN and SYDVKM. The CDR3 has 17 amino acids. Written as DNA, the CDR3 is TGTGCCAGCAGTTTATCGGCGGGACAGGGAACTGGAAACACCATATATTTT. This gives the protein CASSLSAGQGTGNTIYF.

V and J are TRBV20-1 and TRBJ2-3; D is possibly TRBD2 (7 bases). The ends were cut back, 3 bases at V and 2 bases at J, with 12 bases in the middle. CDR3 length: 14 amino acids. CDR1 and CDR2 from the germline V gene are DFQATT and SNEGSKA (reference sequence). The CDR3 protein is CSASRGADTDTQYF. The CDR3 DNA reads as TGCAGTGCTAGTCGGGGGGCTGACACAGATACGCAGTATTTT.

This chain joins TRBV12-5 and TRBJ2-2, with TRBD1 matching over 10 bases. The junction had 4 bases not matched to a gene; V was cut back by 11 bases and J by 4 bases. CDR3 length equals 13 residues. In germline, CDR1 is LGHNT, CDR2 FRNRAP. The CDR3 here is CAWDRGTTGELFF. For the CDR3, the DNA is TGTGCTTGGGACAGGGGTACCACCGGGGAGCTGTTTTTT.

The gene calls are TRBV5-4 and TRBJ1-2; 7 bases fit TRBD1. Losses at the gene ends were 2 bases for V and 4 bases for J; bases not matched to a gene: 2. Germline CDR1 reads SGHNT; CDR2 reads YYREEE (reference sequence). CDR3 length: 13 amino acids. The CDR3 DNA is TGTGCCAGCAGCTTACAGGGGACCTATGGCTACACCTTC. Encoded protein: CASSLQGTYGYTF.

The rearrangement uses TRBV10-3 and TRBJ2-7, with 7 bases identical to TRBD2. The CDR3 length is 16 residues. V shed 8 bases, J shed 0 bases, and the junction held 13 bases outside the gene matches. From germline, CDR1 is ENHRY and CDR2 SYGVKD. The CDR3 nucleotides are TGTGCCATCGGAACAAATAGCGGGTCGAGCTCCTACGAGCAGTACTTC. The encoded protein is CAIGTNSGSSSYEQYF.

The rearrangement uses TRBV4-2 and TRBJ1-4; maybe TRBD1 (5 bases). The CDR3 extends over 19 amino acids. Per germline, CDR1 LGHNA and CDR2 YNFKEQ. The V end was cut by 0 bases, the J end by 5 bases, with 22 bases between. CDR3 nucleotides: TGTGCCAGCAGCCAAGATTGGACTGGGGGGGGAATGTCAAATGAAAAACTGTTTTTT. The encoded protein is CASSQDWTGGGMSNEKLFF.

With regard to this clone: In the same sample, other DNA sequences code for this CDR3. The chain uses TRBV7-8 and TRBJ2-3, with a weak D call TRBD2 (6 bases). V was pared by 1 base and J by 0 bases, with 8 bases between. The germline gives CDR1 SGHVS, CDR2 FQNEAQ. The CDR3 contains 15 residues. CDR3 sequence reads: CASSLVGGSTDTQYF. The DNA for the CDR3 is TGTGCCAGCAGCTTAGTGGGGGGAAGCACAGATACGCAGTATTTT.

CDR3 sequence: CSASRANTIYF. In DNA, the CDR3 is TGCAGTGCTAGCAGGGCAAACACCATATATTTT. This chain uses TRBV20-1 with TRBJ1-3; maybe TRBD1 (5 bases). The CDR3 runs 11 residues. The germline CDR1 and CDR2 sequences are DFQATT and SNEGSKA (reference sequence). V lost 3 bases and J lost 6, with 6 bases in between.

The chain uses TRBV21-1 and TRBJ1-1; the D call TRBD1 from the table was never checked on the DNA. TRBV21-1 is deemed a pseudogene. CDR3 size: 16 residues. The CDR3 loop is CASSTPRTVTNTEAFF. CDR3 coding DNA: TGTGCCAGCAGCACTCCCAGGACAGTTACGAACACTGAAGCTTTCTTT.

The chain carries TRBV21-1 and TRBJ1-1; TRBD1 is taken as the D call from the table, unchecked against the DNA. TRBV21-1 is a documented pseudogene. The CDR3 is 14 residues long. The DNA of the CDR3 is TGTGCCAGCAGCGCGACAGGGGTCCCATTTGAAGCTTTCTTT. Its translation: CASSATGVPFEAFF.

The chain employs TRBV11-2 and TRBJ1-6; tentatively, D is TRBD1 (5 bases). Trimming stripped 8 bases from V and 8 bases from J, with 16 bases between. The germline gives CDR1 SGHAT, CDR2 FQNNGV. This CDR3 is built from 14 residues. CDR3 nucleotide sequence: TGTGCCAGCGGTGGAGGGTTAGGGGATTCACCCCTCCACTTT. Amino acids: CASGGGLGDSPLHF.

This chain links TRBV6-2 or TRBV6-3 with TRBJ1-1, with D tentatively TRBD1 (5 bases). The germline CDR1 and CDR2 sequences are MNHEY and SVGEGT. Trimming removed 2 bases at V and 2 bases at J, with 18 bases between. The CDR3 totals 17 residues. The CDR3 DNA follows: TGTGCCAGCAGTTACCCCCTCGCAGGGCCCCTTAACACTGAAGCTTTCTTT. As protein: CASSYPLAGPLNTEAFF.

This sequence joins TRBV30 and TRBJ1-1; 9 bases align to TRBD1. The V gene's germline CDR1 is GTSNPN and CDR2 SVGIG (reference sequence). V lost 5 bases and J lost 5; bases outside the gene matches: 9. The CDR3 extends over 14 amino acids. In DNA, the CDR3 is TGTGCCTGGCATCACCGGGACAGGGTTACTGAAGCTTTCTTT. Translation gives CAWHHRDRVTEAFF.

V usage is TRBV12-3 or TRBV12-4 and J usage is TRBJ1-2; 7 bases match TRBD1. This CDR3 is 12 amino acids long. As DNA, the CDR3 is TGTGCGGGAGGCAGGGGGATGAACGGCTACACCTTC. Residues: CAGGRGMNGYTF.

This clone appeared once. The rearrangement links TRBV2 to TRBJ1-4, with 7 nucleotides matching TRBD1. The CDR3 loop spans 15 amino acids. Germline trimming cut 4 bases from V and 5 bases from J; bases unmatched to any gene: 7. CDR1 is SNHLY, CDR2 FYNNEI, per germline. CDR3 nucleotide sequence: TGTGCCAGCAGTGGAACAGGGGTGGGAAATGAAAAACTGTTTTTT. It translates to CASSGTGVGNEKLFF.

This clone came up once. As DNA, the CDR3 is TGCGCCAGCAGCCAAGAACAGGGATCTAACTATGGCTACACCTTC. It encodes CASSQEQGSNYGYTF. The V gene is TRBV4-1, the J gene TRBJ1-2, with D possibly TRBD1 on 6 matching bases. The CDR3 has 15 amino acids. Per the germline V gene, CDR1 is MGHRA and CDR2 is YSYEKL. Trimming removed 0 bases at V and 0 bases at J, with 8 bases between.